This TCR beta chain comes out of a study of T cells in localized non-small cell lung cancer. On this clone: Antigen: not known.

Study-level results: There was higher T cell clonality in uninvolved adjacent lung than in tumor, and it was highest there.

Germline trimming cut 4 bases from V and 0 bases from J; bases unmatched to any gene: 9. Germline V gives CDR1 SGHVS, CDR2 FQNEAQ. The CDR3 has 17 amino acids. Profiling relied on immunoSEQ multiplex PCR, and the TCRdb table lists in-frame clones only, not all of them. The table shows about 45,000 clones, with about 91% occurring only once. The sample consisted of PBMCs, taken before any cancer treatment. The TCR comes from a woman aged 35-75 years with stage II lung adenocarcinoma. The chain has TRBV7-8 and TRBJ1-3; 7 bases match TRBD1. The CDR3 spells CASSSSGQRHSGNTIYF. CDR3 in DNA: TGTGCCAGCAGCTCGTCGGGACAGAGACACTCTGGAAACACCATATATTTT. Supplemented by reference TRBV7-8 and TRBJ1-3, the full variable domain reads GAGVSQSPRYKVAKRGQDVALRCDPISGHVSLFWYQQALGQGPEFLTYFQNEAQLDKSGLPSDRFFAERPEGSVSTLKIQRTQQEDSAVYLCASSSSGQRHSGNTIYFGEGSWLTVV.